The 27 T cell receptor beta chains in this list originate from one sample, sequenced in a study of T cells in tuberculosis. Assay: immunoSEQ multiplex PCR; the TCRdb copy retains only in-frame clones and omits some. The profile shows about 43,000 clones, 94% of them singletons. Material: PBMCs. These receptors originate from a donor between 5 and 29 years old with latent tuberculosis or without tuberculosis infection. Some clones in this sample may be carry-over from other donors' samples.

The chain joins TRBV10-1 to TRBJ2-2, with 14 nucleotides matching TRBD2. V shed 4 bases and J 1 base; nucleotides not matched to a gene: 2. Per the germline V gene, CDR1 is WNHNN and CDR2 is SYGVQD (reference sequence). This CDR3 has 17 amino acids. The CDR3 reads CASSGGLAGVNTGELFF. In DNA, the CDR3 is TGCGCCAGCAGTGGGGGACTAGCGGGAGTGAACACCGGGGAGCTGTTTTTT.

V gene TRBV30 combines with J gene TRBJ1-2; D possibly corresponds to TRBD1 (6 bases). The CDR3 contains 13 residues. V was pared by 2 bases and J by 4 bases, with 11 bases between. In germline, CDR1 is GTSNPN, CDR2 SVGIG (reference sequence). CDR3 DNA sequence: TGTGCCTGGAGTATCGGACAGCCCTATGGCTACACCTTC. This encodes CAWSIGQPYGYTF.

The rearrangement uses TRBV4-3 and TRBJ2-1; 13 positions match TRBD2. The length of the CDR3 is 15 residues. Germline V gene data show CDR1 as LGHNA and CDR2 as YSLEER. J lost 5 bases, V lost 4 bases, and 2 bases had no gene match. CDR3 in amino acids: CASSPGTSGNNEQFF. The DNA of the CDR3 is TGCGCCAGCAGCCCCGGGACTAGCGGGAACAATGAGCAGTTCTTC.

This clone was picked up one time. This chain connects TRBV7-9 to TRBJ2-6; TRBD2 matches at 7 bases. Germline CDR1 reads SEHNR; CDR2 reads FQNEAQ (reference sequence). The CDR3 is 18 residues long. The J segment lost 0 bases and the V segment lost 4 bases, leaving 9 bases of the junction unmatched. The CDR3 is CASSSGRGGSSGANVLTF. CDR3 sequence (DNA): TGTGCCAGCAGCTCCGGTAGGGGCGGGAGCTCTGGGGCCAACGTCCTGACTTTC.

This chain uses TRBV13 with TRBJ2-7; TRBD2 is a possible D gene (5 bases). The ends were cut back, 2 bases at V and 6 bases at J, with 8 bases in the middle. This CDR3 comprises 12 residues. Germline V gene data show CDR1 as PRHDT and CDR2 as FYEKMQ (reference sequence). This CDR3 is CASSLLASEQYF. CDR3 bases: TGTGCCAGCAGCTTACTAGCCTCCGAGCAGTACTTC.

V and J are TRBV5-1 and TRBJ1-2; TRBD1 is a possible D gene (5 bases). The germline V gene encodes CDR1 SGHRS and CDR2 YFSETQ. V lost 1 base to trimming and J lost 7 bases, with 14 bases between them. CDR3 length: 14 amino acids. This CDR3 reads CASSLLGARGGYTF. Here the CDR3 DNA reads TGCGCCAGCAGCTTGTTAGGGGCAAGGGGTGGCTACACCTTC. Full variable domain (rest looked up from reference TRBV5-1 and TRBJ1-2): KAGVTQTPRYLIKTRGQQVTLSCSPISGHRSVSWYQQTPGQGLQFLFEYFSETQRNKGNFPGRFSGRQFSNSRSEMNVSTLELGDSALYLCASSLLGARGGYTFGSGTRLTVV.

A single count supports this clone. The chain joins TRBV28 to TRBJ2-1, with TRBD2 matching over 8 bases. Trimming removed 5 bases from V and 0 bases from J; junction bases left unmatched: 12. Germline-derived CDR1 and CDR2 are MDHEN and SYDVKM. This CDR3 has 18 amino acids. The CDR3 is CASSTNLAGGSSYNEQFF. The CDR3 DNA reads as TGTGCCAGCAGTACTAATCTAGCGGGTGGAAGCTCCTACAATGAGCAGTTCTTC.

The chain employs TRBV7-3 and TRBJ2-7; TRBD1 agrees at 9 bases. CDR3 length equals 15 residues. Germline trimming cut 6 bases from V and 3 bases from J; bases unmatched to any gene: 9. The V gene's germline CDR1 is SGHTA and CDR2 FQGTGA. The CDR3 region is CASRPTGTGIYEQYF. CDR3 coding DNA: TGTGCCAGCAGGCCGACCGGGACAGGGATCTACGAGCAGTACTTC.

The chain is built from TRBV30 and TRBJ2-1; 7 bases are shared with TRBD1. J lost 5 bases, V lost 2 bases, and 9 bases had no gene match. The CDR3 spans 15 residues. Germline values: CDR1 GTSNPN, CDR2 SVGIG (reference sequence). The CDR3 protein is CAWSRGGQGDNEQFF. Written as DNA, the CDR3 is TGTGCCTGGAGTAGAGGGGGCCAAGGCGACAATGAGCAGTTCTTC.

The chain recombines TRBV7-3 with TRBJ2-1, with 13 nucleotides matching TRBD2. From germline, CDR1 is SGHTA and CDR2 FQGTGA. There are 15 residues in the CDR3. V trimming: 5 bases; J trimming: 9 bases; junction bases outside the gene matches: 7. CDR3 sequence: CASSPLAGGVGEQFF. CDR3 bases: TGTGCCAGCAGCCCACTAGCGGGAGGGGTGGGTGAGCAGTTCTTC. Together with reference TRBV7-3 and TRBJ2-1, the CDR3 gives the full variable domain: GAGVSQTPSNKVTEKGKYVELRCDPISGHTALYWYRQSLGQGPEFLIYFQGTGAADDSGLPNDRFFAVRPEGSVSTLKIQRTERGDSAVYLCASSPLAGGVGEQFFGPGTRLTVL.

V usage is TRBV19 and J usage is TRBJ2-1; 9 bases fit TRBD1. Germline values: CDR1 LNHDA, CDR2 SQIVND (reference sequence). V trimming: 6 bases; J trimming: 4 bases; junction bases outside the gene matches: 4. The length of the CDR3 is 14 residues. CDR3 in DNA: TGTGCCAGTAGCGGGACAGGGATATACAATGAGCAGTTCTTC. It is translated as CASSGTGIYNEQFF.

The chain links TRBV4-3 to TRBJ2-5, with TRBD2 matching 9 bases. CDR1 and CDR2 from the germline V gene are LGHNA and YSLEER. This CDR3 is 16 amino acids long. Germline trimming cut 2 bases from V and 4 bases from J; bases unmatched to any gene: 8. The CDR3 DNA follows: TGCGCCAGCAGCCAAACGGGCGGGAGGGAAGGAGAGACCCAGTACTTC. This gives the protein CASSQTGGREGETQYF.

This chain links TRBV7-2 with TRBJ2-5; 8 bases fit TRBD1. With V trimmed by 3 bases and J by 3 bases, 6 bases remained unmatched. This CDR3 has 15 amino acids. Germline CDR1 reads SGHTA; CDR2 reads FQGNSA. This chain's CDR3 is CASSFQGAGEETQYF. DNA of the CDR3: TGTGCCAGCAGCTTCCAGGGGGCCGGGGAAGAGACCCAGTACTTC. The entire variable domain, with the rest obtained from reference TRBV7-2 and TRBJ2-5, is as follows: GAGVSQSPSNKVTEKGKDVELRCDPISGHTALYWYRQSLGQGLEFLIYFQGNSAPDKSGLPSDRFSAERTGGSVSTLTIQRTQQEDSAVYLCASSFQGAGEETQYFGPGTRLLVL.

The chain employs TRBV2 and TRBJ2-1; 7 positions match TRBD1. This CDR3 has 13 residues. Germline V gene sequence: CDR1 SNHLY, CDR2 FYNNEI. The CDR3 DNA follows: TGTGCTACCAGGGGGAGCTCCTACAATGAGCAGTTCTTC. Translated: CATRGSSYNEQFF.

V and J are TRBV6-1 and TRBJ2-5; unclear D gene. The V and J ends lost 1 base and 5 bases respectively, with 8 bases between them. This CDR3 has 13 amino acids. The germline gives CDR1 MNHNS, CDR2 SASEGT. CDR3 in amino acids: CASSEVSQETQYF. CDR3 bases: TGTGCCAGCAGTGAAGTGTCGCAGGAGACCCAGTACTTC.

This chain connects TRBV18 to TRBJ2-6; D is unresolved. Germline loops: CDR1 KGHSH, CDR2 LQKENI. This CDR3 is 14 amino acids long. With 3 bases removed from V and 0 bases from J, the gap between germline ends came to 3 bases. DNA of the CDR3: TGTGCCAGCTCACCGAGCTCTGGGGCCAACGTCCTGACTTTC. Translated, it gives CASSPSSGANVLTF.

The chain couples TRBV14 to TRBJ2-1, with D possibly being TRBD2 (5 bases). Between the trimmed V and J ends, which lost 4 bases and 0 bases, there was a span of 22 bases. The CDR3 consists of 19 residues. The germline V gene encodes CDR1 SGHDN and CDR2 FVKESK. The CDR3 nucleotides read TGTGCCAGCAGCCTCTTCTCCCCCCGGGGAATAAGCTCCTACAATGAGCAGTTCTTC. As protein: CASSLFSPRGISSYNEQFF.

The rearrangement uses TRBV28 and TRBJ2-6; perhaps TRBD1 as D (6 bases). From germline, CDR1 is MDHEN and CDR2 SYDVKM. Trimming pared 9 bases from V and 3 bases from J, leaving 9 bases between. The CDR3 consists of 13 residues. The CDR3: CASTGFGANVLTF. The CDR3 nucleotides read TGTGCCAGTACAGGGTTTGGGGCCAACGTCCTGACTTTC.

The chain combines TRBV28 with TRBJ2-7, with 7 positions matching TRBD2. Losses at the gene ends were 2 bases for V and 1 base for J; bases not matched to a gene: 14. CDR1 and CDR2 from the germline V gene are MDHEN and SYDVKM. The CDR3 runs to 18 residues. The CDR3 loop reads CASSLGGGAGPRSYEQYF. In DNA form, the CDR3 reads TGTGCCAGCAGTTTAGGGGGGGGTGCGGGGCCTCGGTCCTACGAGCAGTACTTC.

The rearrangement uses TRBV6-5 and TRBJ2-1; D may be TRBD1 (6 bases). Germline V gene lookup returns CDR1 MNHEY and CDR2 SVGAGI. The CDR3 spans 13 residues. The germline V and J ends were trimmed by 8 bases and 9 bases, with 17 bases remaining between them. The CDR3 sequence: CASVPSRGGEQFF. CDR3 nucleotide sequence: TGTGCCAGCGTCCCCTCCAGGGGCGGTGAGCAGTTCTTC.

The chain recombines TRBV5-6 with TRBJ2-7; D is possibly TRBD2 (6 bases). The V gene lost 0 bases and the J gene lost 4 bases, with 14 bases spanning the gap. Looked up from germline, CDR1 is SGHDT and CDR2 is YYEEEE. CDR3 length equals 15 residues. CDR3 nucleotides: TGTGCCAGCAGCTTGGACCCGGGGGAGCTTTACGAGCAGTACTTC. This sequence encodes CASSLDPGELYEQYF.

V gene TRBV6-5 combines with J gene TRBJ1-2; TRBD1 agrees at 7 bases. There are 12 residues in the CDR3. Trimming took 8 bases from V and 4 from J; bases not matched to a gene: 4. The germline V gene has CDR1 MNHEY and CDR2 SVGAGI. The CDR3, as DNA: TGTGCCAGCTGGGCAGGGGGCTATGGCTACACCTTC. The encoded protein is CASWAGGYGYTF.

V usage is TRBV9 and J usage is TRBJ1-4, with D possibly matching TRBD1 (5 bases). This CDR3 spans 14 amino acids. CDR1 and CDR2 (germline): SGDLS, YYNGEE. V lost 2 bases, J lost 4 bases, and 9 bases lay in between. The CDR3 region has the DNA TGTGCCAGCAGCGTGACAGTGGGTAATGAAAAACTGTTTTTT. Translation gives CASSVTVGNEKLFF.

This rearrangement joins TRBV5-4 to TRBJ2-7, with 9 nucleotides matching TRBD2. This CDR3 is 16 amino acids long. With V trimmed by 4 bases and J by 3 bases, 11 bases remained unmatched. The germline V gene has CDR1 SGHNT and CDR2 YYREEE (reference sequence). CDR3 bases: TGTGCCAGCAGCCCCGTCGGGCGGGAGGGGGGCTACGAGCAGTACTTC. Protein product: CASSPVGREGGYEQYF.

This clone was picked up one time. The CDR3 DNA follows: TGTGCCTGGGGCCCCAAGGGAGCGCTTGCTGGGGCAGATACGCAGTATTTT. This gives the protein CAWGPKGALAGADTQYF. This sequence joins TRBV30 and TRBJ2-3; D possibly corresponds to TRBD2 (5 bases). The germline gives CDR1 GTSNPN, CDR2 SVGIG (reference sequence). The CDR3 extends over 17 amino acids. The ends were cut back, 5 bases at V and 4 bases at J, with 25 bases in the middle.

The chain has TRBV4-3 and TRBJ2-1; TRBD2 matches 8 bases. Germline-derived CDR1 and CDR2 are LGHNA and YSLEER. After removal of 0 bases from V and 2 bases from J, the junction contained 6 bases not matched to a gene. The CDR3 has 17 residues. The CDR3 DNA reads TGCGCCAGCAGCCAAGATAAGGAGACTAGCGCCTACAATGAGCAGTTCTTC. Residues: CASSQDKETSAYNEQFF.

The chain carries TRBV7-8 and TRBJ2-3, with D unclear. CDR3 length equals 13 residues. Trimming took 5 bases from V and 0 from J, leaving 6 bases between them. Germline-derived CDR1 and CDR2 are SGHVS and FQNEAQ. CDR3 nucleotides: TGTGCCAGCAGCCCAACTAGCACAGATACGCAGTATTTT. The encoded protein is CASSPTSTDTQYF.